Given below is one T cell receptor (beta chain) in context. Its specific antigen is unknown. Base qualities are not at hand, and no much larger clone is one base apart. Inclusive of the bounding cysteine and phenylalanine, the CDR3 is 14 residues long. Only CDR3 DNA is held: 42 bases, read in frame from base 1. V is clipped by 5 bases and J by 1 base, and the sequence between their germline boundaries is 14 bases long. CDR1 is given as SQVTM and CDR2 as ANQGSEA, both from the germline V gene. In light of the paper, this sample's treatment or condition label describes: in vitro stimulation with specific CMV peptide epitopes to enrich CMV-specific T cells. The sample is drawn from a study of T cell repertoires in cytomegalovirus infection (dated by TCRdb to between 2017 and 2020). For the study in its entirety: The peptide stimulations were aimed at well-studied HLA-B-restricted epitopes as well as recently identified HLA-C-restricted CMV epitopes, whose presentation resists viral immunomodulation. Donor HLA type was relevant to the analysis, because carriage of CMV infection together with the matching HLA type was indicated by public TCR beta signatures.

Here is what the overall study found, with its caveats: The ex vivo response was dominated by HLA-C-restricted CMV-specific TCR beta clonotypes, and the single most frequent clonotype in two of eight donors was supplied by these HLA-C-restricted clonotypes. Carriers of CMV infection plus the relevant HLA type were discriminated by the cumulative frequency of public TCR beta family members in the study cohort and in an independent roughly 350-donor cohort.

Sequencer: Illumina HiSeq 1500. TCRdb applied fastp at Q25 and MiXCR to the public reads, then kept only in-frame beta chains. Each entry is one CDR3 protein sequence, shown with its most common DNA and genes. The sample data list roughly 45,000 distinct CDR3 sequences, and about a fifth of these were observed just once. The ten top clones hold roughly 90% of the sample. Material: CD8+ T cells from cultured PBMCs, obtained from culture after CMV antigen stimulation. This clonotype was sampled from a human donor in good health (CMV status not recorded). Some clones in this sample may be carry-over from other donors' samples. The sequence joins TRBV29-1 to TRBJ1-1; no D gene can be assigned with confidence. The nucleotides are TGCAGCGTTACTTGGTTAGGGAAGAACACTGAAGCTTTCTTT. This translates into CSVTWLGKNTEAFF.